This record concerns one TCR beta chain sequence. The table came from immunoSEQ multiplex PCR; TCRdb's copy has only in-frame clones and leaves some out. The profile shows some 700,000 clones, approximately 85% of them singletons. Germline V gene lookup returns CDR1 SQVTM and CDR2 ANQGSEA. The germline V and J ends were trimmed by 4 bases and 1 base, with 9 bases remaining between them. The CDR3 spans 13 residues. The sample comes from a study of shared T cell receptors in the human thymus. The same sample was also studied in work on human thymus T cells. That source notes: Thymic samples were excised during corrective heart operations.

This TCR was sampled from a girl in the first two years of life with a congenital heart defect. The V call is TRBV29-1, the J call TRBJ2-3; no clear D. What was sequenced was thymocytes. In DNA, the CDR3 is TGCAGCGTTGCCCCAGGTGGCACAGATACGCAGTATTTT. Amino acid sequence: CSVAPGGTDTQYF.